These 31 T cell receptor beta chains were all obtained from the same sample, sequenced in a study of vaccination and CD4 T cells after COVID-19. The Oncomine TCR Beta short-read assay was applied to DNA of cultured CD4+ T cells. TCRdb ran MiXCR on the PCR reads and lists one entry per CDR3 protein. The sample records roughly 15,000 distinct CDR3 sequences, roughly 31% being singletons. These receptors are not linked to any known antigen. Stated treatment: roughly 10-day PBMC culture with coronavirus spike peptide pools or control peptides (ViraFEST assay). Sample: cultured CD4+ T cells from blood. These receptors came from a human donor with COVID-19.

The rearrangement links TRBV5-1 to TRBJ2-2; 11 bases are shared with TRBD2. Per the germline V gene, CDR1 is SGHRS and CDR2 is YFSETQ. This CDR3 spans 19 amino acids. After removal of 0 bases from V and 2 bases from J, the junction contained 9 bases not matched to a gene. Here the CDR3 reads CASSLAEASGGLNTGELFF. The CDR3 DNA is TGCGCCAGCAGCTTGGCCGAGGCTAGCGGGGGGCTTAACACCGGGGAGCTGTTTTTT. Complete variable domain (other parts from reference TRBV5-1 and TRBJ2-2): KAGVTQTPRYLIKTRGQQVTLSCSPISGHRSVSWYQQTPGQGLQFLFEYFSETQRNKGNFPGRFSGRQFSNSRSEMNVSTLELGDSALYLCASSLAEASGGLNTGELFFGEGSRLTVL.

Relative to its sample, this clonotype is large. The CDR3 DNA follows: TGTGCCAGCAGCCATCGACAGGGGCTCGGAACCGGGGAGCTGTTTTTT. It is translated as CASSHRQGLGTGELFF. The V gene is TRBV27, the J gene TRBJ2-2; 8 bases align to TRBD1. Germline V lookup: CDR1 MNHEY, CDR2 SMNVEV (reference sequence). The CDR3 spans 16 residues. V lost 6 bases, J lost 5 bases, and 11 bases stayed unmatched.

This chain connects TRBV6-4 to TRBJ2-3, with D perhaps matching TRBD1 (6 bases). Per the germline V gene, CDR1 is MRHNA and CDR2 is SNTAGT. The CDR3 spans 15 residues. V was shortened by 4 bases and J by 0 bases, with 11 bases between the two germline ends. The CDR3 DNA is TGTGCCAGCAGTGCCACGGGACATAGCACAGATACGCAGTATTTT. Protein: CASSATGHSTDTQYF.

This clonotype was detected a few times. CDR3 DNA sequence: TGTGCCAGCAGCTTAGCGCATCAAGGAATCTACGAGCAGTACTTC. It is translated as CASSLAHQGIYEQYF. The gene calls are TRBV7-2 and TRBJ2-7; D gene ambiguous. Germline-derived CDR1 and CDR2 are SGHTA and FQGNSA. The V gene lost 0 bases and the J gene lost 3 bases, with 12 bases spanning the gap. The CDR3 runs 15 residues.

This clonotype was seen a few times. This rearrangement joins TRBV5-4 to TRBJ1-1, with D perhaps matching TRBD1 (5 bases). The V and J ends lost 4 bases and 2 bases respectively, with 18 bases between them. CDR3 length: 16 residues. The germline CDR1 and CDR2 sequences are SGHNT and YYREEE (reference sequence). CDR3 protein: CASSRPMGQVNTEAFF. In DNA, the CDR3 is TGTGCCAGCAGCCGACCCATGGGGCAAGTTAACACTGAAGCTTTCTTT.

The chain couples TRBV11-2 to TRBJ2-3; 7 bases align to TRBD2. From germline, CDR1 is SGHAT and CDR2 FQNNGV. CDR3 length equals 15 residues. V lost 5 bases to trimming and J lost 1 base; unmatched junction nucleotides: 6. CDR3 region: CASSKTSRGTDTQYF. The CDR3 DNA reads TGTGCCAGCAGCAAGACTAGCAGGGGCACAGATACGCAGTATTTT.

Judged by abundance, this clonotype is medium-sized. This chain links TRBV27 with TRBJ1-2; D possibly corresponds to TRBD1 (5 bases). The CDR3 consists of 13 residues. Trimming removed 3 bases from V and 8 bases from J, with 13 bases in between. From germline, CDR1 is MNHEY and CDR2 SMNVEV (reference sequence). The CDR3, as DNA: TGTGCCAGCAGTTTGGTGCAGGGCGGGGGCTACACCTTC. Protein sequence: CASSLVQGGGYTF.

This clonotype was counted a few times. V and J are TRBV7-2 and TRBJ2-4; 10 bases agree with TRBD2. Germline lookup yields CDR1 SGHTA and CDR2 FQGNSA. The V segment lost 6 bases and the J segment 1 base; nucleotides outside the gene matches: 9. The CDR3 is 17 residues long. The CDR3 protein is CASSDSGGLGAKNIQYF. CDR3 coding DNA: TGTGCCAGCAGTGATAGCGGGGGGCTGGGGGCCAAAAACATTCAGTACTTC.

This clonotype qualifies as medium-sized. This sequence joins TRBV20-1 and TRBJ1-2; no reliable D call. This CDR3 is 12 amino acids long. Per the germline V gene, CDR1 is DFQATT and CDR2 is SNEGSKA (reference sequence). V dropped 6 bases and J dropped 4 bases, with 12 bases sitting between them. The CDR3 protein is CSAYTLSYGYTF. The CDR3 nucleotides read TGCAGTGCGTACACGTTATCCTATGGCTACACCTTC.

The chain recombines TRBV12-3 or TRBV12-4 with TRBJ1-1; the D gene is possibly TRBD1 (6 bases). This CDR3 is built from 15 residues. V was pared by 2 bases and J by 2 bases, with 12 bases between. The CDR3 reads CASSLRGTINTEAFF. CDR3 nucleotides: TGTGCCAGCAGTTTAAGGGGGACAATTAACACTGAAGCTTTCTTT.

About this clonotype: An end of the junction does not agree with germline; a read error may underlie this. The chain recombines TRBV10-3 with TRBJ1-5; D gene ambiguous. Germline V gene sequence: CDR1 ENHRY, CDR2 SYGVKD. The CDR3 extends over 15 amino acids. CDR3 sequence (DNA): TGTGCCATCAGTGAGTCTCCAGGTCCAGGTTCGCCCCGGCATTTT. It translates to CAISESPGPGSPRHF.

This clonotype was counted only a few times. The J gene is TRBJ2-4, the V gene TRBV6-2 or TRBV6-3; no reliable D call. The CDR3 totals 15 residues. Deletions cut 0 bases from V and 2 bases from J, with 8 bases between. Germline V gives CDR1 MNHEY, CDR2 SVGEGT. CDR3 residues: CASSYSPSSKNIQYF. The CDR3 bases are TGTGCCAGCAGTTACTCGCCCAGTTCCAAAAACATTCAGTACTTC.

This clonotype was counted between two and nine times. The chain is built from TRBV7-6 and TRBJ1-1; D remains ambiguous. V dropped 5 bases and J dropped 8 bases, with 12 bases sitting between them. CDR1 and CDR2 from the germline V gene are SGHVS and FNYEAQ. The CDR3 is 12 residues long. The CDR3 DNA reads TGTGCCAGCAGCCGAACGGCCGGGGAAGCTTTCTTT. It is translated as CASSRTAGEAFF.

The chain has TRBV12-3 or TRBV12-4 and TRBJ2-1; TRBD1 is a possible D gene (6 bases). This CDR3 region has 11 residues. V gave up 6 bases and J gave up 12 bases, with 12 bases separating them. This CDR3 is CASSSGTSQFF. CDR3 bases: TGTGCCAGCAGCTCCGGGACATCGCAGTTCTTC.

In its sample, this clonotype was seen a few times. In DNA, the CDR3 is TGTGCCAGCCCTGGACAGGGTCGAGACGAGCAGTACTTC. Its translation is CASPGQGRDEQYF. V is TRBV21-1 and J is TRBJ2-7; the D call in the table, TRBD1, was not verified against the DNA. TRBV21-1 is classified as a pseudogene. The CDR3 consists of 13 residues.

The chain links TRBV11-2 to TRBJ2-5; D could derive from TRBD1 or TRBD2 (6 bases each). Germline loops: CDR1 SGHAT, CDR2 FQNNGV. CDR3 length equals 16 residues. V shed 1 base and J shed 2 bases, with 14 bases lying between them. The CDR3 nucleotides are TGTGCCAGCAGCTTAGGTGAAGGGGGGCTTCAAGAGACCCAGTACTTC. Protein sequence: CASSLGEGGLQETQYF.

The V call is TRBV6-5, the J call TRBJ1-1; D ambiguous. Germline CDR1 reads MNHEY; CDR2 reads SVGAGI. The V end lost 4 bases, the J end lost 0 bases, and 12 bases lay between the germline ends. CDR3 length: 15 amino acids. CDR3 protein: CASSSAQVMNTEAFF. CDR3 in DNA: TGTGCCAGCAGTTCGGCGCAGGTCATGAACACTGAAGCTTTCTTT.

The J gene is TRBJ1-1, the V gene TRBV7-9; 9 bases align to TRBD1. The length of the CDR3 is 14 residues. V gave up 6 bases and J gave up 4 bases; unmatched junction bases: 6. CDR1 is SEHNR, CDR2 FQNEAQ, per germline (reference sequence). CDR3 in amino acids: CASSHRGPGTEAFF. CDR3 coding DNA: TGTGCCAGCAGTCACAGGGGGCCGGGCACTGAAGCTTTCTTT.

The rearrangement joins TRBV6-5 to TRBJ2-2; D gene ambiguous. The germline V gene has CDR1 MNHEY and CDR2 SVGAGI. V lost 2 bases and J 4 bases, leaving 14 bases between the germline ends. CDR3 length: 16 residues. As DNA, the CDR3 is TGTGCCAGCAGTTACGTCGCGACTGTACGCACCGGGGAGCTGTTTTTT. Translated, it gives CASSYVATVRTGELFF.

The chain combines TRBV20-1 with TRBJ1-6; D is perhaps TRBD1 (6 bases). The germline CDR1 and CDR2 sequences are DFQATT and SNEGSKA (reference sequence). Trimming left V 5 bases short and J 10 bases short, with 18 bases between. This CDR3 has 14 amino acids. The CDR3 sequence: CSASAGQKVSPLHF. The CDR3 DNA sequence: TGCAGTGCTTCAGCCGGACAGAAGGTCTCACCCCTCCACTTT.

V gene TRBV6-2 or TRBV6-3 combines with J gene TRBJ2-3, with D perhaps matching TRBD2 (6 bases). The CDR3 spans 13 residues. Looked up from germline, CDR1 is MNHEY and CDR2 is SVGEGT. V lost 6 bases to trimming and J lost 0 bases, with 7 bases between them. CDR3 DNA: TGTGCCAGCAGGGGGGGAAGCACAGATACGCAGTATTTT. Translating gives CASRGGSTDTQYF.

This clonotype was seen a few times. The V call is TRBV30, the J call TRBJ1-1; D is possibly TRBD1 (6 bases). Trimming took off 4 bases at V and 0 bases at J, with 18 bases between the two ends. CDR3 length: 16 residues. Germline CDR1 GTSNPN, CDR2 SVGIG (reference sequence). CDR3: CAWKGDRGPMNTEAFF. DNA of the CDR3: TGTGCCTGGAAGGGGGATCGGGGGCCCATGAACACTGAAGCTTTCTTT.

The V call is TRBV7-9, the J call TRBJ1-1; TRBD1 matches 9 bases. Looked up from germline, CDR1 is SEHNR and CDR2 is FQNEAQ (reference sequence). After removal of 5 bases from V and 1 base from J, the junction contained 5 bases not matched to a gene. This CDR3 has 15 residues. CDR3 residues: CASSLRQGGNTEAFF. CDR3 sequence (DNA): TGTGCCAGCAGCCTCAGACAGGGGGGGAACACTGAAGCTTTCTTT. The entire variable domain, with the rest obtained from reference TRBV7-9 and TRBJ1-1, is as follows: DTGVSQNPRHKITKRGQNVTFRCDPISEHNRLYWYRQTLGQGPEFLTYFQNEAQLEKSRLLSDRFSAERPKGSFSTLEIQRTEQGDSAMYLCASSLRQGGNTEAFFGQGTRLTVV.

This clonotype was counted between two and nine times. The J gene is TRBJ1-3, the V gene TRBV19, with 8 bases fitting TRBD1. The trim removed 6 bases at V and 3 bases at J, leaving 10 bases unmatched. CDR1 and CDR2 from the germline V gene are LNHDA and SQIVND (reference sequence). The CDR3 spans 16 residues. The CDR3 loop is CASSDRGRSGGNTIYF. In nucleotides, the CDR3 is TGTGCCAGTAGCGACAGGGGAAGAAGCGGTGGAAACACCATATATTTT.

CDR3 protein: CASSGRLAGSTDTQYF. CDR3 nucleotide sequence: TGCGCCAGCAGCGGAAGACTAGCGGGGAGCACAGATACGCAGTATTTT. The chain carries TRBV5-1 and TRBJ2-3, with 11 bases identical to TRBD2. This CDR3 has 16 residues. The V segment lost 4 bases and the J segment 0 bases; nucleotides outside the gene matches: 4. Germline V CDR1 and CDR2: SGHRS, YFSETQ.

The gene calls are TRBV28 and TRBJ2-6, with D possibly TRBD1 on 6 matching bases. The CDR3 has 17 residues. Germline V gene data show CDR1 as MDHEN and CDR2 as SYDVKM. The V end was cut by 7 bases, the J end by 0 bases, with 16 bases between. The CDR3 region has the DNA TGTGCCAGCAAAGAGACAGGCCAGTACTCTGGGGCCAACGTCCTGACTTTC. Translated, it gives CASKETGQYSGANVLTF. Full variable domain (outside the CDR3, taken from reference TRBV28 and TRBJ2-6): DVKVTQSSRYLVKRTGEKVFLECVQDMDHENMFWYRQDPGLGLRLIYFSYDVKMKEKGDIPEGYSVSREKKERFSLILESASTNQTSMYLCASKETGQYSGANVLTFGAGSRLTVL.

V usage is TRBV7-2 and J usage is TRBJ2-1; TRBD2 aligns across 15 bases. V lost 5 bases, J lost 7 bases, and 9 bases stayed unmatched. Germline assignment: CDR1 SGHTA and CDR2 FQGNSA. This CDR3 comprises 17 residues. CDR3 coding DNA: TGTGCCAGCAGCCTAAGGGCGGGACTAGCGGGGGGTAATGAGCAGTTCTTC. This translates into CASSLRAGLAGGNEQFF.

In its sample, this clonotype was seen a few times. The chain carries TRBV5-1 and TRBJ2-1; 8 bases are shared with TRBD2. Trimming removed 4 bases from V and 7 bases from J; junction bases left unmatched: 10. CDR3 size: 15 residues. Looked up from germline, CDR1 is SGHRS and CDR2 is YFSETQ. Here the CDR3 DNA reads TGCGCCAGCAGCGTCGGGAGCGGGGGTTGGAATGAGCAGTTCTTC. Translating gives CASSVGSGGWNEQFF. The whole variable domain, remainder taken from reference TRBV5-1 and TRBJ2-1, is KAGVTQTPRYLIKTRGQQVTLSCSPISGHRSVSWYQQTPGQGLQFLFEYFSETQRNKGNFPGRFSGRQFSNSRSEMNVSTLELGDSALYLCASSVGSGGWNEQFFGPGTRLTVL.

A few counts support this clonotype. This rearrangement joins TRBV7-6 to TRBJ1-2; 11 positions agree with TRBD1. The CDR3 extends over 16 amino acids. V dropped 4 bases and J dropped 4; count of bases not matched to a gene: 8. The germline gives CDR1 SGHVS, CDR2 FNYEAQ. As DNA, the CDR3 is TGTGCCAGCAGCTCACCGACTGGGACAGGGGGCTATGGCTACACCTTC. Translated, it gives CASSSPTGTGGYGYTF.

As DNA, the CDR3 is TGTGCCAGCAGCCCGGGCGGGGCGGGCATTCAGTACTTC. It yields the protein CASSPGGAGIQYF. The chain combines TRBV11-3 with TRBJ2-4; D perhaps matches TRBD2 (6 bases). The CDR3 is made up of 13 amino acids. V was clipped by 5 bases and J by 9 bases, with 14 bases between them. CDR1 is SGHNT and CDR2 is YENEEA in the germline V gene.

The chain recombines TRBV18 with TRBJ2-7, with TRBD2 identical over 8 bases. Trimming at V came to 5 bases and at J to 1 base, leaving 7 bases not matched to a gene. The CDR3 totals 15 residues. CDR1 is KGHSH and CDR2 is LQKENI in the germline V gene. Here the CDR3 DNA reads TGTGCCAGCTCATCCGCTAGCGGGCGTTCCTACGAGCAGTACTTC. It translates to CASSSASGRSYEQYF.